This T cell receptor beta chain originates from a study of vaccination effects on CD4 cells after COVID-19. Sequenced by immunoSEQ multiplex PCR; TCRdb stores in-frame clones only, minus some. In the table there are 30,000 to 40,000 clones, 55% to 85% of which are singletons. CDR3 length: 14 amino acids. About this clone itself: Its target is unknown.

Using viral peptide pools, the ViraFEST assay grew out antigen-specific CD4+ T cells prior to sequencing. Cultured cells yielded isolated CD4+ T cells after about ten days. Having tested negative for nucleocapsid antibodies, the vaccine recipients showed no prior SARS-CoV-2 infection. PBMC were cultured at some 2.1 million per well with around 10 IU/ml IL-2 and 8 to 10 ug/ml peptides. The sample consisted of CD4+ T cells from PBMCs cultured with HCoV-OC43 spike peptides, taken before COVID-19 vaccination. The sample's subset: HCoV-OC43 spike overlapping peptide pool stimulation. This chain uses TRBV21-1 with TRBJ1-1; TRBD1, the table's D call, was not compared with the DNA. TRBV21-1 is given as a pseudogene. This clonotype was sampled from a human donor who received a COVID-19 vaccine. The CDR3 protein is CASDNREMNTEAFF. As DNA, the CDR3 is TGTGCCAGCGATAACAGGGAGATGAACACTGAAGCTTTCTTT.